The 8 T cell receptor beta chains below all came from one sample that was sequenced in a study of blood T cell repertoires in COVID-19. The repertoire was sequenced with immunoSEQ multiplex PCR; TCRdb's copy has only in-frame clones and lacks some. The sample shows roughly 100,000 clones, over 60% of them seen only once. The sequenced sample consisted of peripheral blood. These TCRs come from an elderly man with COVID-19, enrolled during active disease.

V usage is TRBV28 and J usage is TRBJ1-2; D possibly corresponds to TRBD1 (5 bases). Germline CDR1 is MDHEN and CDR2 is SYDVKM. With 7 bases removed from V and 2 bases from J, the gap between germline ends came to 14 bases. The CDR3 is 14 residues long. DNA for the CDR3: TGTGCCAGCAACCTGGGGGGGGTGAACTATGGCTACACCTTC. This encodes CASNLGGVNYGYTF.

The chain employs TRBV20-1 and TRBJ2-1; TRBD1 matches 8 bases. The germline V gene has CDR1 DFQATT and CDR2 SNEGSKA (reference sequence). V lost 3 bases and J lost 10; bases outside the gene matches: 2. This CDR3 is 11 amino acids long. DNA for the CDR3: TGCAGTGCTAGTAGGACAGGGGAGCAGTTCTTC. Translation gives CSASRTGEQFF.

This chain connects TRBV4-2 to TRBJ1-4; no clear D. Trimming removed 4 bases from V and 8 bases from J, with 11 bases in between. Germline assignment: CDR1 LGHNA and CDR2 YNFKEQ. CDR3 length equals 13 residues. For the CDR3, the DNA is TGTGCCAGCAGCCTAGAGCGAACGGAAAAACTGTTTTTT. It encodes CASSLERTEKLFF.

The chain joins TRBV24-1 to TRBJ2-5, with TRBD2 matching over 10 bases. The CDR3 loop spans 15 amino acids. Looked up from germline, CDR1 is KGHDR and CDR2 is SFDVKD. Trimming cost V 9 bases and J 4 bases; bases outside gene matches: 10. The CDR3 DNA sequence: TGTGCCACCTCAAGGGGGAGCGGGAGGGGAGAGACCCAGTACTTC. Translating it yields CATSRGSGRGETQYF.

The chain is built from TRBV7-6 and TRBJ1-5; TRBD1 aligns across 7 bases. Germline V gene lookup returns CDR1 SGHVS and CDR2 FNYEAQ. The CDR3 extends over 17 amino acids. After removal of 1 base from V and 0 bases from J, the junction contained 6 bases not matched to a gene. CDR3 bases: TGTGCCAGCAGCTTAGGGCCGGGACAGAATAGCAATCAGCCCCAGCATTTT. This gives the protein CASSLGPGQNSNQPQHF.

This chain links TRBV5-8 with TRBJ1-5, with TRBD1 as a possible D gene (6 bases). Germline-derived CDR1 and CDR2 are SGHTS and YDEGEE. The CDR3 length is 16 residues. Trimming took off 7 bases at V and 4 bases at J, with 21 bases between the two ends. The CDR3 sequence is CASPPQGGVVNQPQHF. The CDR3 coding sequence is TGTGCCAGCCCGCCCCAAGGGGGGGTAGTTAATCAGCCCCAGCATTTT.

The V call is TRBV2, the J call TRBJ1-1, with TRBD1 matching over 8 bases. The CDR3 has 13 residues. The germline CDR1 and CDR2 sequences are SNHLY and FYNNEI. V was pared by 6 bases and J by 3 bases, with 3 bases of the junction left unmatched. The CDR3 DNA sequence: TGTGCCAGCAGACTACAGGGGGACACTGAAGCTTTCTTT. This codes for CASRLQGDTEAFF.

The chain couples TRBV4-1 to TRBJ1-1; 9 bases line up with TRBD1. J gave up 10 bases and V 3 bases, and 9 bases lay outside the gene matches. The CDR3 is 14 amino acids. In germline, CDR1 is MGHRA, CDR2 YSYEKL. The CDR3 coding sequence is TGCGCCAGCAGCCAGGCCGGGGAGGACAGGGGAGCTTTCTTT. Residues: CASSQAGEDRGAFF.